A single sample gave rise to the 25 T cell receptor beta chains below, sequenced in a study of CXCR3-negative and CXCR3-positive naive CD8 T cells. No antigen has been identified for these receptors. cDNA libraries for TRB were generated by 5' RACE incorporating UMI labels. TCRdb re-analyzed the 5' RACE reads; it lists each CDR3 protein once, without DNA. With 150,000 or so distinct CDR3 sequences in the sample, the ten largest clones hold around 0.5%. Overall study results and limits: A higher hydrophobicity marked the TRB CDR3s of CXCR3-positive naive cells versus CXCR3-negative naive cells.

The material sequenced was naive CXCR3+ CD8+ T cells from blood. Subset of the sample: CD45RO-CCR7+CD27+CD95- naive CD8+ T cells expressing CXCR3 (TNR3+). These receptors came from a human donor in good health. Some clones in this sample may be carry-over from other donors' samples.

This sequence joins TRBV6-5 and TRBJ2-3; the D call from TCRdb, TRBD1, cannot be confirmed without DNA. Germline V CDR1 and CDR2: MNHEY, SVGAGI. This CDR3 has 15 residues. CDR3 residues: CASSYREQTSDTQYF.

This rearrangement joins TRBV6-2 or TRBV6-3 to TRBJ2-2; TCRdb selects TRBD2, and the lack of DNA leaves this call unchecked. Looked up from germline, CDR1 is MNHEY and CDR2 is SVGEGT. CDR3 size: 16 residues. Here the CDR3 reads CASSSGTSGNTGELFF.

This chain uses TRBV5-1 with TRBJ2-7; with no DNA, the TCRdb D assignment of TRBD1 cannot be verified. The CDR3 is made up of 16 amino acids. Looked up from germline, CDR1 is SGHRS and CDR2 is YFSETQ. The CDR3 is CASSLYGGSPLYEQYF.

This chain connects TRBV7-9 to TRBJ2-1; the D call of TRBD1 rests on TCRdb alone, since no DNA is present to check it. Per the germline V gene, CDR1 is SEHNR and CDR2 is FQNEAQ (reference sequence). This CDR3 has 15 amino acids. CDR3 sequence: CASSVLGQGYNEQFF.

The CDR3: CASSQGLAADTGELFF. The chain employs TRBV4-1 and TRBJ2-2; TCRdb's D call of TRBD2 is untestable without DNA. CDR3 length: 16 amino acids. Germline values: CDR1 MGHRA, CDR2 YSYEKL.

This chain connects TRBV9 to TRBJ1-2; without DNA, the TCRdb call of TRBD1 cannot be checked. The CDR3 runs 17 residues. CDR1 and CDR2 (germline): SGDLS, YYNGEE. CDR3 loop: CASSTPPRDGLNYGYTF. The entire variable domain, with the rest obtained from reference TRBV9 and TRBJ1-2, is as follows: DSGVTQTPKHLITATGQRVTLRCSPRSGDLSVYWYQQSLDQGLQFLIQYYNGEERAKGNILERFSAQQFPDLHSELNLSSLELGDSALYFCASSTPPRDGLNYGYTFGSGTRLTVV.

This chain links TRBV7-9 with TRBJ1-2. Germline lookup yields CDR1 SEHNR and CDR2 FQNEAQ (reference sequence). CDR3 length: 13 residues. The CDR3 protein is CASSTPSLFGYTF. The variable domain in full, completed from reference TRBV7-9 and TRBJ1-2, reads DTGVSQNPRHKITKRGQNVTFRCDPISEHNRLYWYRQTLGQGPEFLTYFQNEAQLEKSRLLSDRFSAERPKGSFSTLEIQRTEQGDSAMYLCASSTPSLFGYTFGSGTRLTVV.

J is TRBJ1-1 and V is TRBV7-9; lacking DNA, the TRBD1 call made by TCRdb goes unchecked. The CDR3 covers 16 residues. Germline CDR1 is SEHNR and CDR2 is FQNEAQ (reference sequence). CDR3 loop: CASSLNIRGPDTEAFF.

CDR3 protein: CASINRDYPTGELFF. The chain joins TRBV12-3 or TRBV12-4 to TRBJ2-2; the D call from TCRdb, TRBD2, cannot be confirmed without DNA. The CDR3 runs to 15 residues.

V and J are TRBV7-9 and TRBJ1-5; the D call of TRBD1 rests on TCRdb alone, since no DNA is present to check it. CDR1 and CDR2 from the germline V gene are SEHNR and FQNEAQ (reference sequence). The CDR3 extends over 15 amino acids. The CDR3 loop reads CASRPTGGMSQPQHF.

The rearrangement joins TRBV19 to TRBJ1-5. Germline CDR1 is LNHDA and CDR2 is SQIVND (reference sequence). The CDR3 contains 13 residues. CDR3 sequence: CASSMYEDKPQHF.

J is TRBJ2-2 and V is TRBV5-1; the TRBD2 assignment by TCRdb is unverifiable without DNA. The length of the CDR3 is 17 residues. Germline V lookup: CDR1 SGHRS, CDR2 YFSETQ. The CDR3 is CASSPLAGGPATGELFF.

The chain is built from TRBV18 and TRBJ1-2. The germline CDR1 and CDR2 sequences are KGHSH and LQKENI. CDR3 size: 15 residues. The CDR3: CASSRDGPDDYGYTF.

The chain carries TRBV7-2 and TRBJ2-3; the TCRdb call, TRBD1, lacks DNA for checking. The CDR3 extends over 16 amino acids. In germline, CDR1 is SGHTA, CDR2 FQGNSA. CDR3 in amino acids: CASSPLGGGPTDTQYF.

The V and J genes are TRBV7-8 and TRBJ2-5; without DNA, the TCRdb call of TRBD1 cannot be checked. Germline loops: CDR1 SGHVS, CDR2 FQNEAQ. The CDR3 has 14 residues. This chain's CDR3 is CASSRLPGHETQYF.

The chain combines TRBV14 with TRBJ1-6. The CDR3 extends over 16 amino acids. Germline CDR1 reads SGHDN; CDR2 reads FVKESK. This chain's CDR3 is CASSHDRTLYNSPLHF.

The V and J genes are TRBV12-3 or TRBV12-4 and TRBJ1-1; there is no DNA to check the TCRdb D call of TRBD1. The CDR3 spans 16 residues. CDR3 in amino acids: CASSLGPGEEGVEAFF.

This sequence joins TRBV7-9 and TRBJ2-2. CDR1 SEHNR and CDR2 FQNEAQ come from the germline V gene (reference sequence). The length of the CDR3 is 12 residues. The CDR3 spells CASSLVYAELFF. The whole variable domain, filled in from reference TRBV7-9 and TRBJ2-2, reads DTGVSQNPRHKITKRGQNVTFRCDPISEHNRLYWYRQTLGQGPEFLTYFQNEAQLEKSRLLSDRFSAERPKGSFSTLEIQRTEQGDSAMYLCASSLVYAELFFGEGSRLTVL.

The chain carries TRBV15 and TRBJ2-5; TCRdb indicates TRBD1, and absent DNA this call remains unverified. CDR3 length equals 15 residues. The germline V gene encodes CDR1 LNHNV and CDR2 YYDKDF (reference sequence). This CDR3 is CATSRSRTGDETQYF.

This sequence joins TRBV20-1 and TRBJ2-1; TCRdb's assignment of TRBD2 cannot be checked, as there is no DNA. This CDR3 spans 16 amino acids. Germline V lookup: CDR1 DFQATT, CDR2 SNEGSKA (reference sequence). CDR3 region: CSASGGTSGGFNEQFF.

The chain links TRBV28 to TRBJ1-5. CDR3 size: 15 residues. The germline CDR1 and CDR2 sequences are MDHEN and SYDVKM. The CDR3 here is CASSLTSVSNQPQHF.

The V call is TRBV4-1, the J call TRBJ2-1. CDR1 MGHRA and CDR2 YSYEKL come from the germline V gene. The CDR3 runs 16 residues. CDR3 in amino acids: CASSQALGKSDNEQFF.

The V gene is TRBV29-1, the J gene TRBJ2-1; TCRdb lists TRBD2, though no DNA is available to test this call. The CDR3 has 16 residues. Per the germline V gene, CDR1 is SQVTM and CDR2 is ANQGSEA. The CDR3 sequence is CSASYRGGRDLNEQFF.

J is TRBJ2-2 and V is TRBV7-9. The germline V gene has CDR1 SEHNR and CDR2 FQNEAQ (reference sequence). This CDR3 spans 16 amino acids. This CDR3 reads CASSLGPSGSTGELFF. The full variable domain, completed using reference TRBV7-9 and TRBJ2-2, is DTGVSQNPRHKITKRGQNVTFRCDPISEHNRLYWYRQTLGQGPEFLTYFQNEAQLEKSRLLSDRFSAERPKGSFSTLEIQRTEQGDSAMYLCASSLGPSGSTGELFFGEGSRLTVL.

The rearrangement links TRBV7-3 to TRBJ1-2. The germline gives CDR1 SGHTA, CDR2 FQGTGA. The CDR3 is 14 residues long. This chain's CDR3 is CASSLIPDRGGYTF.